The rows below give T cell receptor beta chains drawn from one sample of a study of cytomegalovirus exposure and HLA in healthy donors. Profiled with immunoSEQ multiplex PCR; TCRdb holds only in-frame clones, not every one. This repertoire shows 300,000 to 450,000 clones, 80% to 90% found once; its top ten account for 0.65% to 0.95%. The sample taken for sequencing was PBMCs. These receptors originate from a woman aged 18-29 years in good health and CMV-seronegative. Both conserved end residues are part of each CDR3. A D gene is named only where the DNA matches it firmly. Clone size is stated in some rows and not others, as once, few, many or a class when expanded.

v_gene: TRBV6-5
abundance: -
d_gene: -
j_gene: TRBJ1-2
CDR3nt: TGTGCCAGCAGTTCCCTTCGGGCAGGGGCGTTCTATGGCTACACCTTC
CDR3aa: CASSSLRAGAFYGYTF

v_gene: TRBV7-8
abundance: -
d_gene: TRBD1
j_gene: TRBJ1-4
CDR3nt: TGTGCCAGCAGGACAGGGGCGCGGGGTGAAAAACTGTTTTTT
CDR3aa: CASRTGARGEKLFF

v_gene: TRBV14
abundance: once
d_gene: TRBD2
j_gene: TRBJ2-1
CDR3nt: TGTGCCAGCAGCCTTTCCCGGACTAGCGGGTTGAAAGAGCAGTTCTTC
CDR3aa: CASSLSRTSGLKEQFF

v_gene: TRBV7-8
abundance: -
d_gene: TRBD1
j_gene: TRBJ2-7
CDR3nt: TGTGCCAGCAGCCGCCGGGACAGGGTCTCCTACGAGCAGTACTTC
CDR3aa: CASSRRDRVSYEQYF

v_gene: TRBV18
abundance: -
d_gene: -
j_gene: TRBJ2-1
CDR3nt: TGTGCCAGCTCACGAGGACAAAATGAGCAGTTCTTC
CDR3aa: CASSRGQNEQFF

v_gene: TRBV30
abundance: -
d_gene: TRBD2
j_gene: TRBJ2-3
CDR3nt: TGTGCCCGGACTAGCGGGAGCTCAGATACGCAGTATTTT
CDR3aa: CARTSGSSDTQYF

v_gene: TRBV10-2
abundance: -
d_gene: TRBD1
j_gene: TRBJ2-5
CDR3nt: TGCGCCAGCAGGGGACAGGAGAAGCAAGGGTTTTACTTC
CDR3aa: CASRGQEKQGFYF

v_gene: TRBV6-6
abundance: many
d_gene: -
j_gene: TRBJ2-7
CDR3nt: TGTGCCAGCAGTTACTCACAGGAGCAGTACTTC
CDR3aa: CASSYSQEQYF

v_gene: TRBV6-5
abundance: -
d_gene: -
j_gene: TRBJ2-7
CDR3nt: TGTGCCAGCAGTTATAGCGATAGCTCCTACGAGCAGTACTTC
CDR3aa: CASSYSDSSYEQYF

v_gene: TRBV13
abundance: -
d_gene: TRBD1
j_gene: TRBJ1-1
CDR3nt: TGTGCCAGCAGCCTAGGGACAGTGAACACTGAAGCTTTCTTT
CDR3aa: CASSLGTVNTEAFF

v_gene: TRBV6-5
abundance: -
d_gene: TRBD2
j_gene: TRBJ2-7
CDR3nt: TGTGCCAGCAGTTTTTCGGGGGGACCCTCCTACGAGCAGTACTTC
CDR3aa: CASSFSGGPSYEQYF

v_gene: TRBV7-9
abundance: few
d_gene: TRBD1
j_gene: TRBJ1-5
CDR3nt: TGTGCCAGCAGCTTAGACAGGGGAGACCAGCATTTT
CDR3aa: CASSLDRGDQHF

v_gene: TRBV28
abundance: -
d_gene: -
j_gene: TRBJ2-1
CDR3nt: TGTGCCAGCAGTTTAAAAGGACAGAGGGATGAGCAGTTCTTC
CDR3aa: CASSLKGQRDEQFF

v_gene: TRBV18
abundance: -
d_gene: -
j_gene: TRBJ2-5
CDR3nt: TGTGCCAGCTCACCTGTTCGGGAGAGGTCCCAAGAGACCCAGTACTTC
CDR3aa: CASSPVRERSQETQYF

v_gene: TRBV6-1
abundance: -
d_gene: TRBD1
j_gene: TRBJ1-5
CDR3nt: TGTGCCAGCACCCTGACAGGGATTAACAATCAGCCCCAGCATTTT
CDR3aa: CASTLTGINNQPQHF

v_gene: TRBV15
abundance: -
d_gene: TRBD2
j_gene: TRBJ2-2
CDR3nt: TGTGCCACCAGCCCCCTGGACGGGAGGGCGGAGGGCGGGGAGCTGTTTTTT
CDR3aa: CATSPLDGRAEGGELFF

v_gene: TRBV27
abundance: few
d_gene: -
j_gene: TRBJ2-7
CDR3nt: TGTGCCAGCAGTTCCCCCAGGGGGCAGTACTTC
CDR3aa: CASSSPRGQYF

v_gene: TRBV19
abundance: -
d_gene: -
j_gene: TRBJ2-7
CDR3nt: TGTGCCAGTAGTATAGGTAGCTCTTCCTACGAGCAGTACTTC
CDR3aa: CASSIGSSSYEQYF

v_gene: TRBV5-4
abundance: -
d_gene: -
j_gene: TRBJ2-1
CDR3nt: TGTGCCAGCAGCTATAGGGGCGAGTCCTACAATGAGCAGTTCTTC
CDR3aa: CASSYRGESYNEQFF

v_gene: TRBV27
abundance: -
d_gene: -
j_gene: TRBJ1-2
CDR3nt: TGTGCCACCAAAACGGGGGGCTACACCTATGGCTACACCTTC
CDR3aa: CATKTGGYTYGYTF

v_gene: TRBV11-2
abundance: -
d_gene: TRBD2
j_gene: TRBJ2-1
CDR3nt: TGTGCCAGCAGCTTCAAGAGTCCCCTAGCGGACTTCTACAATGAGCAGTTCTTC
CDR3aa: CASSFKSPLADFYNEQFF

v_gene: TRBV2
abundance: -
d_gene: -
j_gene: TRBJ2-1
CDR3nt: TGTGCCAGCAAGGGGGAACTTTTCAATTACAATGAGCAGTTCTTC
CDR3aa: CASKGELFNYNEQFF

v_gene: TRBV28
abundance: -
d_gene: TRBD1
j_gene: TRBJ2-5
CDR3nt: TGTGCCAGCAGTTTAAGACCCACAGGGGCAGGAAAGACCCAGTACTTC
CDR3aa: CASSLRPTGAGKTQYF

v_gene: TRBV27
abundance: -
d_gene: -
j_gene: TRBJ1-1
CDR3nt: TGTGCCAGCAGTTTCACAGGTTACACTGAAGCTTTCTTT
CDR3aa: CASSFTGYTEAFF

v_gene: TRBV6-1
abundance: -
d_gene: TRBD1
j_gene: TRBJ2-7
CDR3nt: TGTGCCAGCAGTGAAGGGGCAGGGGGCATGTACGAGCAGTACTTC
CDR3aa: CASSEGAGGMYEQYF

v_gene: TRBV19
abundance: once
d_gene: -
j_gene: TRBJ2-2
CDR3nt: TGTGCCAGTAGTATCCGGGGGAGGAACACCGGGGAGCTGTTTTTT
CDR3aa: CASSIRGRNTGELFF

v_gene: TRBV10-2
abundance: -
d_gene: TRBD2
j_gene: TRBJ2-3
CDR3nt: TGCGCCAGCAGGACCAGCGGGAGAACAGATACGCAGTATTTT
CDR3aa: CASRTSGRTDTQYF

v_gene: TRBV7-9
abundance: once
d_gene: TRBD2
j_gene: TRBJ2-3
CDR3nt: TGTGCCAGCAGCCAAGGACTAGCGGCCACAGATACGCAGTATTTT
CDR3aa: CASSQGLAATDTQYF

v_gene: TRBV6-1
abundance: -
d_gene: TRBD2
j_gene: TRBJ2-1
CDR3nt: TGTGCCAGCAGTGAAGATCCAGCGGGGGCAAGCTGGCAGTTCTTC
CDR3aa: CASSEDPAGASWQFF

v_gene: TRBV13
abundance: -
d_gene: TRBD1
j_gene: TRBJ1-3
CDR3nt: TGTGCCAGCAGCTTCGGACAGGGGGATGGAAACACCATATATTTT
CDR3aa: CASSFGQGDGNTIYF

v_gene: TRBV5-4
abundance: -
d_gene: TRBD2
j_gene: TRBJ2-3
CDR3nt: TGTGCCAGCAGCCCCGGGGGGGTAGTTCCGGGCTACACAGATACGCAGTATTTT
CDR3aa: CASSPGGVVPGYTDTQYF

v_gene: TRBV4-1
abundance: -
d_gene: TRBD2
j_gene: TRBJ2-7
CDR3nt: TGCGCCAGCAGCCCTAGCGGGAGCTCCTACGAGCAGTACTTC
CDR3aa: CASSPSGSSYEQYF

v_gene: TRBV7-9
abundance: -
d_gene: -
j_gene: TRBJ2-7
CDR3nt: TGTGCCAGCAGCCAAAGTGAGGTTCGGGAGCAGTACTTC
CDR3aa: CASSQSEVREQYF

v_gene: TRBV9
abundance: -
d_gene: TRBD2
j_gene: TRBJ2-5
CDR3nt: TGTGCCAGCAGCGCATATCCCCTTCGGGGGGGCCAAGAGACCCAGTACTTC
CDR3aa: CASSAYPLRGGQETQYF

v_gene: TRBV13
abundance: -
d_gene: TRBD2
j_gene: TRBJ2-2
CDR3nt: TGTGCCAGCAGCCCAGGACTAGCGGGCGGCACCGGGGAGCTGTTTTTT
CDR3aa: CASSPGLAGGTGELFF

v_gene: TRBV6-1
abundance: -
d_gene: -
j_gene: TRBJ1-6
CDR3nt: TGTGCCAGCGGCACAGAACCCAATTCACCCCTCCACTTT
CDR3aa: CASGTEPNSPLHF

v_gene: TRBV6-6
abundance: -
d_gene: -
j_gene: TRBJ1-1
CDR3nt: TGTGCCAGCAATGGACAACAAGCCACTGAAGCTTTCTTT
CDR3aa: CASNGQQATEAFF

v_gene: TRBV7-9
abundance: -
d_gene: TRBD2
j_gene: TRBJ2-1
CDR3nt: TGTGCCAGCAGCTTTGGGCTAGCGGGAATTGAGCAGTTCTTC
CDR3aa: CASSFGLAGIEQFF

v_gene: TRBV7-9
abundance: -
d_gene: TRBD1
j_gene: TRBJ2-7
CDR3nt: TGTGCCAGCAGATCAGGGGGTCTTGAGCAGTACTTC
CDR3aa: CASRSGGLEQYF

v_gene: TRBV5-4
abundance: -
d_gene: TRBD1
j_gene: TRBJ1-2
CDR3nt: TGTGCCAGCAGCTTGGGTGTCAGGGGGCTCGACTATGGCTACACCTTC
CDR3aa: CASSLGVRGLDYGYTF

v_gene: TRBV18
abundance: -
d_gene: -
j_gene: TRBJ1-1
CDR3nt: TGTGCCAGCTCACCAAGCGTTAGTGTGAACACTGAAGCTTTCTTT
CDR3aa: CASSPSVSVNTEAFF